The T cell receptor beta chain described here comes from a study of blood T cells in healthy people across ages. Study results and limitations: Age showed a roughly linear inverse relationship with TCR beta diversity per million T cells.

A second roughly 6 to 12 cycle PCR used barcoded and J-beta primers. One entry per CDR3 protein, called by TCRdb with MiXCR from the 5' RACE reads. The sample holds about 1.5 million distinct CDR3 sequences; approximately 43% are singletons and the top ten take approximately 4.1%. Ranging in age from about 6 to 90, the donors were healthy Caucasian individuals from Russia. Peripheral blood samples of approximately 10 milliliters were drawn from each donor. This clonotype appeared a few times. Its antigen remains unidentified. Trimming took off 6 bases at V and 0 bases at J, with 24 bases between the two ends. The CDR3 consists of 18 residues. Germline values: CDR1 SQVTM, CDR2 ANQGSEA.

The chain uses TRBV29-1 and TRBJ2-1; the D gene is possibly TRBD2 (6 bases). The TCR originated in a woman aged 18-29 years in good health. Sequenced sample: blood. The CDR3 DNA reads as TGCAGCGTCGATTCCCAGACTAGTCCGGGCGGCTCCTACAATGAGCAGTTCTTC. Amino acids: CSVDSQTSPGGSYNEQFF.